The entry below describes one TCR beta chain. This specimen belongs to a study of blood T cell repertoires in COVID-19. Study details: T cells, B-cell-depleted T cells, or PBMCs provided the cDNA or gDNA that served as material.

The CDR3 covers 17 residues. The germline CDR1 and CDR2 sequences are MNHNY and SVGAGI (reference sequence). Trimming left V 5 bases short and J 0 bases short, with 19 bases between. Per the authors' pipeline: Quantification of nucleated cells was approximated via reference gene primer amplification. The repertoire was sequenced with immunoSEQ multiplex PCR; TCRdb's copy has only in-frame clones and lacks some. The DNA was the basis for D and trimming; V, J and clone size are from that table. The sample has 150,000 to 200,000 clones; roughly 80% are singletons. This TCR came from a man aged 55 to 69 with active or convalescent COVID-19. The V and J genes are TRBV6-6 and TRBJ1-1; D is possibly TRBD1 (6 bases). The material sequenced was peripheral blood. The DNA for the CDR3 is TGTGCCAGCAGTGGATCCGGGCAGGGGCAGATGAACACTGAAGCTTTCTTT. Translation gives CASSGSGQGQMNTEAFF.